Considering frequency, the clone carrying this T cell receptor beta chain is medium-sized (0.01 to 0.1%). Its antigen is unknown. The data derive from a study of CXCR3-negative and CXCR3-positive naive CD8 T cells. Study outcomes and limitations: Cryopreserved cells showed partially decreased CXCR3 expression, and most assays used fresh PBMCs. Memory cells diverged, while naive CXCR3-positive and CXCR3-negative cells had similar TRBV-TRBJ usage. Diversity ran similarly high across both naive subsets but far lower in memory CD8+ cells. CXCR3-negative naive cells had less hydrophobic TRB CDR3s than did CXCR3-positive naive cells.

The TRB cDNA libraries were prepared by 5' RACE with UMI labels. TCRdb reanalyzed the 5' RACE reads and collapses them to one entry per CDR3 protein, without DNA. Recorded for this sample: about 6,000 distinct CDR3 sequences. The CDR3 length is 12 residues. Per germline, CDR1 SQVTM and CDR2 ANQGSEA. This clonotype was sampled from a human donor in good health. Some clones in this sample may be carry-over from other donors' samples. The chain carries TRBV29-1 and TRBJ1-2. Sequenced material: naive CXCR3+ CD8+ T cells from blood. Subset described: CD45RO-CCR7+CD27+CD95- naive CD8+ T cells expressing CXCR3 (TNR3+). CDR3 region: CSVEGVVWGYTF.